This TCR beta chain was identified during a study of graft-versus-host responses after intestinal transplantation. Across the study: Following induction with anti-thymocyte globulin, all recipients were given tacrolimus and steroids for around three years.

On this clone itself: Its antigen is still unknown.

Clones were read by immunoSEQ multiplex PCR, and TCRdb kept only the in-frame ones, dropping some. Of 130,000 to 150,000 clones listed, about nine tenths were seen once; the top ten hold 0.19%. V gave up 5 bases and J gave up 2 bases; unmatched junction bases: 8. Germline CDR1 is MNHNY and CDR2 is SVGAGI (reference sequence). The CDR3 has 16 residues. Study results and limitations: Some patients had graft-donor T cell macrochimerism, and their allografts showed high graft-versus-host to host-versus-graft clonal ratios.

Material: unstimulated CD4+ T cells sorted from spleen or lymph node cells, obtained before intestinal transplant. The V call is TRBV6-6, the J call TRBJ2-1, with TRBD1 matching over 8 bases. The clonotype comes from a human donor who received an intestinal transplant. Here the CDR3 DNA reads TGTGCCAGCAGTGCCCACTGGGACAGGACCTACAATGAGCAGTTCTTC. Translating gives CASSAHWDRTYNEQFF.